The 29 T cell receptor beta chains presented below share a single source sample, sequenced in a study of OX40 agonist ivuxolimab in advanced cancers. TCRdb keeps only in-frame clones here, not all; method: immunoSEQ multiplex PCR. The sample comprises tens of thousands of clones, roughly 80% of which are singletons, and roughly 12% rests with the top ten. The material was CD4+ or CD8+ T cells sorted from blood, obtained in a trial of the OX40 agonist ivuxolimab. All receptors derive from an adult with an advanced solid tumor such as melanoma, head and neck, liver or kidney cancer.

This chain links TRBV7-9 with TRBJ2-7, with D hard to call. The CDR3 runs to 13 residues. Trimming pared 4 bases from V and 0 bases from J, leaving 7 bases between. Germline assignment: CDR1 SEHNR and CDR2 FQNEAQ (reference sequence). CDR3 nucleotide sequence: TGTGCCAGCAGCTCTCAGGTCTCCTACGAGCAGTACTTC. This codes for CASSSQVSYEQYF. The variable domain in full, with the rest retrieved from reference TRBV7-9 and TRBJ2-7, is DTGVSQNPRHKITKRGQNVTFRCDPISEHNRLYWYRQTLGQGPEFLTYFQNEAQLEKSRLLSDRFSAERPKGSFSTLEIQRTEQGDSAMYLCASSSQVSYEQYFGPGTRLTVT.

V gene TRBV7-2 combines with J gene TRBJ2-1; no reliable D call. V was trimmed by 2 bases and J by 4 bases, leaving 15 bases between them. Looked up from germline, CDR1 is SGHTA and CDR2 is FQGNSA. The CDR3 extends over 16 amino acids. The CDR3 reads CASSLTSQVGYNEQFF. CDR3 sequence (DNA): TGTGCCAGCAGCTTAACTTCCCAGGTTGGGTACAATGAGCAGTTCTTC.

The chain employs TRBV7-2 and TRBJ2-1; no definite D call. V lost 1 base to trimming and J lost 6 bases, with 10 bases between them. This CDR3 has 14 amino acids. Germline assignment: CDR1 SGHTA and CDR2 FQGNSA. CDR3: CASSLGQTINEQFF. In nucleotides, the CDR3 is TGTGCCAGCAGCTTAGGGCAGACAATCAATGAGCAGTTCTTC.

The chain combines TRBV11-2 with TRBJ2-3; 7 bases are a match to TRBD2. Germline loops: CDR1 SGHAT, CDR2 FQNNGV. The CDR3 spans 15 residues. After removal of 4 bases from V and 5 bases from J, the junction contained 9 bases not matched to a gene. CDR3: CASSYNLAEGDTQYF. The CDR3 DNA follows: TGTGCCAGCAGCTATAATCTAGCGGAGGGAGATACGCAGTATTTT.

The J gene is TRBJ1-2, the V gene TRBV11-2; D is uncertain. The V gene's germline CDR1 is SGHAT and CDR2 FQNNGV. Trimming pared 5 bases from V and 4 bases from J, leaving 8 bases between. The CDR3 covers 12 residues. CDR3 residues: CASSRKTYGYTF. As DNA, the CDR3 is TGTGCCAGCAGCAGAAAGACCTATGGCTACACCTTC.

This chain links TRBV19 with TRBJ1-5; 10 nucleotides agree with TRBD1. J lost 4 bases, V lost 6 bases, and 3 bases had no gene match. Looked up from germline, CDR1 is LNHDA and CDR2 is SQIVND (reference sequence). This CDR3 spans 14 amino acids. This CDR3 is CASRGQGRNQPQHF. The CDR3 DNA reads TGTGCCAGTAGGGGACAGGGGCGTAATCAGCCCCAGCATTTT.

This rearrangement joins TRBV27 to TRBJ1-6, with 8 bases aligning to TRBD1. Per germline, CDR1 MNHEY and CDR2 SMNVEV (reference sequence). The J segment lost 8 bases and the V segment lost 5 bases, leaving 8 bases of the junction unmatched. CDR3 length: 15 amino acids. The CDR3 sequence: CASSPQTGADSPLHF. The CDR3 coding sequence is TGTGCCAGCAGTCCACAGACAGGGGCCGATTCACCCCTCCACTTT.

The chain uses TRBV11-2 and TRBJ2-7; D ambiguous. V lost 0 bases, J lost 5 bases, and 8 bases lay in between. The germline V gene encodes CDR1 SGHAT and CDR2 FQNNGV. The CDR3 has 13 residues. CDR3 sequence reads: CASSLELVHEQYF. The CDR3 coding sequence is TGTGCCAGCAGCTTAGAGTTGGTTCACGAGCAGTACTTC.

J is TRBJ2-1 and V is TRBV27; D gene unclear. The germline V gene encodes CDR1 MNHEY and CDR2 SMNVEV (reference sequence). The CDR3 loop spans 13 amino acids. V gave up 1 base and J gave up 0 bases, with 1 base separating them. For the CDR3, the DNA is TGTGCCAGCAGTTTATTCTCCTACAATGAGCAGTTCTTC. Translation: CASSLFSYNEQFF.

In its sample, this clone ranks as medium-sized. This chain links TRBV9 with TRBJ2-1; 9 bases align to TRBD2. Germline V gives CDR1 SGDLS, CDR2 YYNGEE. Trimming at V came to 0 bases and at J to 8 bases, leaving 6 bases not matched to a gene. This CDR3 has 15 amino acids. CDR3 in DNA: TGTGCCAGCAGCGTAGCGGCGGGAGGGCAACATGAGCAGTTCTTC. It yields the protein CASSVAAGGQHEQFF.

V usage is TRBV28 and J usage is TRBJ1-1; TRBD1 matches at 7 bases. The CDR3 has 16 residues. Germline V lookup: CDR1 MDHEN, CDR2 SYDVKM. With 6 bases clipped from V and 4 bases from J, the junction kept 14 bases outside the gene matches. CDR3 sequence: CASSRTGEGVPTEAFF. The DNA for the CDR3 is TGTGCCAGCAGCCGAACAGGGGAGGGTGTTCCCACTGAAGCTTTCTTT.

The rearrangement links TRBV2 to TRBJ1-2; no definite D call. The V and J ends lost 6 bases and 0 bases respectively, with 8 bases between them. CDR3 length: 13 amino acids. Germline CDR1 and CDR2: SNHLY and FYNNEI. The CDR3 loop reads CASSSSSNYGYTF. Here the CDR3 DNA reads TGTGCCAGCAGCAGCAGTTCTAACTATGGCTACACCTTC.

V and J are TRBV5-1 and TRBJ1-1; 8 bases are a match to TRBD1. The ends lost 4 bases at V and 4 bases at J; junction bases unmatched: 9. This CDR3 is 15 amino acids long. The germline gives CDR1 SGHRS, CDR2 YFSETQ. CDR3 sequence (DNA): TGCGCCAGCAGCCTGGAGGGACAGGTGGGCACTGAAGCTTTCTTT. Amino acids: CASSLEGQVGTEAFF.

V is TRBV13 and J is TRBJ2-7; no clear D. CDR3 length equals 12 residues. With 5 bases removed from V and 3 bases from J, the gap between germline ends came to 8 bases. Germline-derived CDR1 and CDR2 are PRHDT and FYEKMQ (reference sequence). CDR3 protein: CASSPSSYEQYF. The CDR3 region has the DNA TGTGCCAGCAGCCCCTCCAGCTACGAGCAGTACTTC.

This clone was observed once. The V gene is TRBV9, the J gene TRBJ2-7; 8 bases line up with TRBD1. The V segment lost 5 bases and the J segment 0 bases; nucleotides outside the gene matches: 7. CDR1 SGDLS and CDR2 YYNGEE come from the germline V gene. The CDR3 contains 15 residues. The CDR3, as DNA: TGTGCCAGCAGTCGGGGACAGGCGGGCTCCTACGAGCAGTACTTC. Protein sequence: CASSRGQAGSYEQYF.

The genes are TRBV11-3 and TRBJ2-2, with D possibly called TRBD1 or TRBD2 (5 bases each). The CDR3 contains 16 residues. The germline V gene has CDR1 SGHNT and CDR2 YENEEA. Trimming stripped 1 base from V and 0 bases from J, with 9 bases between. The CDR3 here is CASSLVGTANTGELFF. The CDR3 DNA sequence: TGTGCCAGCAGCTTAGTAGGGACGGCGAACACCGGGGAGCTGTTTTTT.

This clone is a singleton in its sample. The chain joins TRBV7-6 to TRBJ2-1; D uncertain. Germline lookup yields CDR1 SGHVS and CDR2 FNYEAQ. CDR3 size: 14 residues. Between the trimmed V and J ends, which lost 5 bases and 8 bases, there was a span of 16 bases. DNA of the CDR3: TGTGCCAGCAGCCTACCCGTGACAATCGATGAGCAGTTCTTC. It translates to CASSLPVTIDEQFF.

The chain combines TRBV6-6 with TRBJ1-5; a weak D match, TRBD1 (5 bases). The ends were cut back, 2 bases at V and 0 bases at J, with 8 bases in the middle. The CDR3 is made up of 15 amino acids. Germline lookup yields CDR1 MNHNY and CDR2 SVGAGI (reference sequence). The CDR3 here is CASSYGGYSNQPQHF. In nucleotides, the CDR3 is TGTGCCAGCAGTTACGGGGGTTATAGCAATCAGCCCCAGCATTTT.

The V and J genes are TRBV4-3 and TRBJ2-1; TRBD2 matches at 8 bases. The V gene end was trimmed by 1 base and the J gene end by 8 bases; junction bases not matched to a gene: 4. The CDR3 has 14 residues. Germline-derived CDR1 and CDR2 are LGHNA and YSLEER. CDR3 nucleotides: TGCGCCAGCAGCCAAGTCGGGAGGGTCTATGAGCAGTTCTTC. This encodes CASSQVGRVYEQFF.

In regard to this clone: At one end, the junction sequence differs from germline, possibly due to a read error. This rearrangement joins TRBV6-5 to TRBJ2-7, with D uncertain. CDR1 is MNHEY and CDR2 is SVGAGI in the germline V gene. The CDR3 runs to 14 residues. CDR3 nucleotides: TGTGCCAGCAGCTACTTCGGCGGAGCCTACGAGCAGTACTTC. This sequence encodes CASSYFGGAYEQYF.

Here the CDR3 DNA reads TGCAGTGCTTATGGGGGACATACGCAGTATTTT. Translation gives CSAYGGHTQYF. The chain is built from TRBV20-1 and TRBJ2-3; the D call may be TRBD1 or TRBD2 (5 bases each). The CDR3 extends over 11 amino acids. V gave up 5 bases and J gave up 7 bases, with 10 bases separating them. The germline CDR1 and CDR2 sequences are DFQATT and SNEGSKA (reference sequence).

V usage is TRBV7-8 and J usage is TRBJ2-3, with 7 bases lining up with TRBD2. This CDR3 comprises 14 residues. V lost 2 bases, J lost 6 bases, and 5 bases stayed unmatched. In germline, CDR1 is SGHVS, CDR2 FQNEAQ. CDR3 in amino acids: CASSLLLALDTQYF. The CDR3 nucleotides are TGTGCCAGCAGCTTACTACTAGCGCTGGATACGCAGTATTTT.

In regard to this clone: At one boundary the junction diverges from the germline segment, which might be a read error. The J gene is TRBJ2-3, the V gene TRBV7-7; TRBD2 might be the D (7 bases). The CDR3 extends over 18 amino acids. In germline, CDR1 is SSHAT, CDR2 FNYEAQ (reference sequence). CDR3 amino acids: CASSLGPRGGVLTDTQYF. For the CDR3, the DNA is TGTGCTAGCAGCTTAGGACCTAGGGGGGGGGTCCTAACAGATACGCAGTATTTT.

The CDR3 nucleotides read TGTGCCAGCAGCTTAGCCAAAATTACCGGACAGGCGGACACCGGGGAGCTGTTTTTT. As protein: CASSLAKITGQADTGELFF. The chain recombines TRBV7-6 with TRBJ2-2; 7 positions match TRBD1. V trimming: 0 bases; J trimming: 3 bases; junction bases outside the gene matches: 13. CDR1 and CDR2 (germline): SGHVS, FNYEAQ. This CDR3 is 19 amino acids long.

This chain links TRBV7-9 with TRBJ1-1, with TRBD1 as a possible D gene (5 bases). This CDR3 is 14 amino acids long. V lost 3 bases and J 1 base, leaving 9 bases between the germline ends. CDR1 SEHNR and CDR2 FQNEAQ come from the germline V gene (reference sequence). The CDR3 loop is CASSFQGANTEAFF. The CDR3 DNA reads as TGTGCCAGCAGCTTCCAGGGAGCGAACACTGAAGCTTTCTTT.

The V gene is TRBV7-2, the J gene TRBJ2-1, with 10 bases matching TRBD2. Looked up from germline, CDR1 is SGHTA and CDR2 is FQGNSA. Trimming took 5 bases from V and 5 from J; bases not matched to a gene: 6. The CDR3 runs to 15 residues. The DNA of the CDR3 is TGTGCCAGCAGCCTGACTAGCGGGCCTCACAATGAGCAGTTCTTC. Translation gives CASSLTSGPHNEQFF.

This clone was observed a few times. V is TRBV29-1 and J is TRBJ2-5; 11 bases are a match to TRBD1. This CDR3 contains 16 residues. J gave up 0 bases and V 6 bases, and 9 bases lay outside the gene matches. The V gene's germline CDR1 is SQVTM and CDR2 ANQGSEA. Here the CDR3 reads CSVANPGQGDQETQYF. CDR3 DNA: TGCAGCGTAGCGAATCCGGGACAGGGGGACCAAGAGACCCAGTACTTC.

V gene TRBV5-6 combines with J gene TRBJ1-2; D gene ambiguous. Trimming took 1 base from V and 6 from J, leaving 7 bases between them. Germline V lookup: CDR1 SGHDT, CDR2 YYEEEE. This CDR3 has 12 residues. CDR3 nucleotides: TGTGCCAGCAGCTTGTACGGGGATGGCTACACCTTC. The encoded protein is CASSLYGDGYTF.

The chain combines TRBV5-1 with TRBJ2-1; D perhaps matches TRBD2 (6 bases). Between the trimmed V and J ends, which lost 4 bases and 8 bases, there was a span of 16 bases. The germline gives CDR1 SGHRS, CDR2 YFSETQ. CDR3 length: 14 residues. DNA of the CDR3: TGCGCCAGCAGCAAAAAGCTAGCGTCCGATGAGCAGTTCTTC. It is translated as CASSKKLASDEQFF.